Here is one T cell receptor beta chain with its context. Original processing methods: For nucleated cells, counts were estimated from reference gene primer amplification. Using immunoSEQ multiplex PCR, the repertoire was profiled, and TCRdb retains in-frame clones only, with some absent. That table gives V, J and clone size, and the DNA gave D and trimming. This table has approximately 66,000 clones, 88% appearing once. This sample is drawn from a study of blood T cell repertoires in COVID-19. Across the whole study: COVID-19 samples collected from the United States, Italy and Spain covered acute and convalescent phases. PBMCs, B-cell-depleted T cells, or T cells provided the cDNA or gDNA that made up the material.

The junction had 9 bases not matched to a gene; V was cut back by 6 bases and J by 5 bases. Per the germline V gene, CDR1 is MNHEY and CDR2 is SMNVEV (reference sequence). The CDR3 totals 15 residues. The TCR comes from a woman aged 50 to 65 with active or convalescent COVID-19. The gene calls are TRBV27 and TRBJ2-1, with 8 bases fitting TRBD1. The sample taken for sequencing was peripheral blood. The CDR3 DNA follows: TGTGCCAGCAGCCTCCCAGGGGGCGCTAACAATGAGCAGTTCTTC. It codes for CASSLPGGANNEQFF.